Included here is one TCR beta chain sequence, with context. This clone has only a few counts. The antigen it binds to is not known. No clone much larger than this one lies a single base away; base qualities are absent. The library was produced with the immunoSEQ multiplex PCR assay. For the multiplex PCR, a mixture combining 60 forward primers for TCR Vbeta segments and 13 reverse primers for TCR Jbeta segments was used. Amplification of the CDR3 region of rearranged TCR beta genes was performed with a multiplex PCR assay on genomic DNA. On the Illumina HiSeq System, the amplified TCR beta libraries were sequenced as 87-base-pair reads. From the authors' description of their analysis: A later analysis tallied tens of millions of unique TCR beta chains across the approximately 670 repertoires, and about 10 million of those chains were shared by two or more donors. Raw reads were error-corrected and collapsed into unique sequences with a nearest-neighbor algorithm that merged closely related sequences to remove PCR and sequencing errors. CDR3 sequences were aligned to IMGT reference sequences to assign V, D and J gene segments. For a sequence to be retained, a match of at least six nucleotides was required to both a V gene segment and a J gene segment. A rearrangement counted as productive if the CDR3 had no stop codons and remained in frame with V and J, and every other rearrangement counted as non-productive. CDR3 was defined according to IMGT convention as the region running from the second conserved V-encoded cysteine to the conserved J-encoded phenylalanine. The earlier analysis of about 500 of the donors excluded sequences that lacked an unambiguous match to a single V gene segment. An earlier analysis of 500 to 600 of the donors classified V segments as functional when productive rearrangements were above 56.7% and as segregating when the standard deviation between donors was above 5%. A statistical classification framework was built to diagnose cytomegalovirus status from the catalog of TCR beta chain sequences. In a later analysis, V and J genes were assigned by comparing TCR nucleotide sequences against IMGT/GENE-DB human TR gene sequences. A later analysis assigned CDR3 sequences and most-parsimonious VDJ recombination scenarios with the TCRdist pipeline. A later analysis defined each TCR beta chain by its CDR3 amino acid sequence plus V-gene family, and excluded reads lacking a unique V-gene family. In a later analysis, fewer than 650 highly shared, low-generation-probability nucleotide sequences were removed to address suspected cross-contamination and a sequencing artifact. In a later analysis, a clonal expansion index was calculated for each public chain from normalized within-repertoire ranks of inferred template counts. In a later analysis, generation probabilities were computed using a VDJ recombination model fitted to out-of-frame rearrangements, and the results were checked against IGoR. In a later analysis, TCR-TCR, TCR-HLA and TCR-CMV co-occurrence was scored with hypergeometric tests, and a repertoire-size bias correction was applied to TCR pairs. False discovery rates were estimated in a later analysis by permuting HLA or CMV assignments 20 times. In a later analysis, co-occurring TCRs were grouped using DBSCAN, with TCRdist sequence similarity added in when clustering inside HLA-allele-positive subsets. Repertoires with fewer than 30,000 or more than 120,000 public chains, plus five repertoires with anomalous nucleotide sharing, were excluded from co-occurrence clustering. TCRdb holds this immuneACCESS table with in-frame rearrangements only. Some clones are missing; in checked studies, unresolved V genes explain under half, and the rest has no known cause. The V and J calls and the clone size are those of that table, but D and trimming were determined from the DNA. The sample yields some 150,000 clones; approximately 80% were counted once. The ten largest clones take up 2.4% of the sample.

The data were taken from a study of cytomegalovirus exposure and HLA in healthy donors (dated by TCRdb to the late 2010s). With regard to the full study: According to an earlier analysis of around 600 of the donors, about 179 million T cells yielded some 110 million unique TCR beta sequences and approximately 280 Gb of sequence data. Around 300 gigabases of sequencing data and approximately 85 million unique TCR sequences were included in an early release covering about 600 HLA-typed donors. The genetic ancestry cluster associated with self-reported Caucasian donors included roughly four fifths of the roughly 400 genotyped donors. The aim of the study was to test whether cataloging public T cell receptors could identify signatures of past pathogen exposure. The study used immunosequencing to profile the T cell repertoires of under 700 subjects and linked those repertoires to cytomegalovirus serostatus. Along with the approximately 670-subject first cohort, a separate validation cohort of over 90 different subjects was used. The study combined high-throughput TCR immunosequencing, statistical association of individual TCRs with disease status, and machine learning to predict cytomegalovirus infection status. In a later analysis, previously published TCR beta repertoires from some 640 donors were re-analyzed and high-resolution HLA genotyping was added so that TCR occurrence patterns could be studied. Rather than drawing on any new phenotypic data, the later analysis identified candidate immune exposures from TCR beta sequences and the way those sequences occurred across donors. In an earlier analysis of about 590 of the donors, high-throughput TCR beta sequencing was used to judge whether each TCR beta V gene segment behaved as functional or pseudogenic. Donor age, sex, ethnicity and CMV serostatus were compiled together with the repertoire data. A later genetic analysis took genome-wide SNP genotypes for about three fifths of the roughly 700 donors and used that subset as a discovery cohort. Every discovery cohort repertoire had been produced on one sequencing platform. Class I and class II HLA loci were covered by the typing at four-digit resolution. The number of donors typed differed by locus, with about 629-630 for A, B, C, DRB1 and DQB1, over 500 for DQA1, some 570 for DPA1, and approximately 470 for DPB1. Because of strong linkage in the cohort, roughly five DR-DQ haplotypes were treated as single units for association and clustering. Among 398 genotyped donors of the cohort, an average of roughly 230,000 unique TCR beta nucleotide sequences was sequenced per donor, of which roughly 17% were non-productive.

Overall results and qualifications from the work: While some public TCRs were present in many individuals, most TCR sequences turned up only very rarely across donors. A later analysis found that TCR association rates varied across HLA loci, with DRB1 alleles showing the most associated TCRs and HLA-C alleles the fewest. A later analysis found that HLA-associated TCR beta chains were more clonally expanded and had lower generation probabilities than equally common non-associated chains. When HLA alleles, especially DR and DQ, strongly co-occurred, attributing TCR associations to individual alleles was difficult. An association between a missense DCLRE1C variant and V-gene and J-gene trimming of TCR beta chains was found in a later genetic analysis and replicated in an independent cohort. In a later analysis, several top co-occurrence clusters were reported to appear linked to parvovirus B19, influenza, CMV and Epstein-Barr virus. HLA typing was unavailable for some donors at each locus, so association tests used only the typed subset. The study gave a list of about 150 TCR beta chains associated with cytomegalovirus. Compared with the roughly 670-donor mean, donors in an Asian-associated ancestry cluster had fewer N-insertions in productive TCRs, according to a later genetic analysis. Some IMGT-functional V segments, including TRBV6-2 and TRBV6-3, could not be distinguished by the 87-base-pair reads and were therefore excluded. In a later analysis, most CMV-associated TCR beta chains were found to appear HLA-restricted, with HLA associations seemingly driven largely by CMV exposure. In both the original and validation cohorts, the classifier was reported to diagnose cytomegalovirus status with high specificity and sensitivity. Presence/absence analyses assumed roughly uniform sequencing depth across donors, an assumption that may not hold. A further reported finding was that TCR beta sequences accurately predicted the HLA-A and HLA-B alleles for most subjects in the first cohort. The cohort was sequenced for TCR beta chains only, and without alpha or paired-chain data the features that could be detected were limited. According to the authors, the approach could potentially be generalized to other disease states and immunological phenotypes. Because counts were too low, about 17 rarely observed V segments, including chromosome 9 orphons, were excluded from the earlier analysis of around 590 of the donors. The only immune exposure information available for the cohort was CMV serostatus. Broadly in line with IMGT annotations, most TCR beta V segments showed up in productive rearrangements about 90% or about 30% of the time in an earlier analysis of several hundred of the donors. Specific HLA alleles were associated with 15,000 to 20,000 TCR beta sequences at a false discovery rate of 0.05 in a later analysis. In vitro tests confirmed that a few of the cytomegalovirus-associated TCR beta chains recognize cytomegalovirus antigens. A group of highly shared sequence variants was considered likely to be a technical artifact of the sequencing pipeline. Linkage disequilibrium might explain the correlated functional status among segregating V segments, but an unknown experimental factor could not be excluded.

CDR1 and CDR2 were assigned from the germline V gene (reference sequence) as SEHNR and FQNEAQ. The CDR3 numbers 14 residues from cysteine through phenylalanine. The only DNA kept is the CDR3, 42 bases in frame from the first base. Unmatched junction bases come to 6, with V trimmed by 4 bases and J by 5 bases. The cohort comprised fewer than 750 healthy bone marrow donors. At the time of sampling, all cohort members were nominally healthy, though unrecorded immune exposures were likely present. The donor was CMV seronegative and was included in the group of approximately 350 seronegative cohort members. A peripheral blood sample was provided by each donor, and peripheral blood mononuclear cells were used for TCR beta sequencing. The Qiagen DNeasy Blood Extraction Kit was used to extract genomic DNA from the blood cell samples.

This clonotype was sampled from a man in his fifties in good health and CMV-seronegative. The sample was PBMCs. The rearrangement combines TRBV7-9 with TRBJ2-5, with 8 bases matching TRBD1. The CDR3 protein: CASSYWTGTETQYF. The sequence in DNA is TGTGCCAGCAGCTACTGGACAGGGACGGAGACCCAGTACTTC. Where the CDR3 stops, the reference TRBV7-9 and TRBJ2-5 genes take over; the full variable domain is DTGVSQNPRHKITKRGQNVTFRCDPISEHNRLYWYRQTLGQGPEFLTYFQNEAQLEKSRLLSDRFSAERPKGSFSTLEIQRTEQGDSAMYLCASSYWTGTETQYFGPGTRLLVL.